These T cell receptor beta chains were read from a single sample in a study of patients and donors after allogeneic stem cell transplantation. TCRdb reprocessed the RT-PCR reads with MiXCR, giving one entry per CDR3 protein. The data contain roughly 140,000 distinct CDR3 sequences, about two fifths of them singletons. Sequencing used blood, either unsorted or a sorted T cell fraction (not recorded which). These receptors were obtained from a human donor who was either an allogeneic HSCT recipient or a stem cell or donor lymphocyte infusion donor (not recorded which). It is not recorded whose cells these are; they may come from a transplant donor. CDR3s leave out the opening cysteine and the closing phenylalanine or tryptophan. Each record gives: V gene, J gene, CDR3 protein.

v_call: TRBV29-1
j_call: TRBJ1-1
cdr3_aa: SVGQGRNTEAF

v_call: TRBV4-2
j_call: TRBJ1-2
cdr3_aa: ASSQDWALGAGYGYT

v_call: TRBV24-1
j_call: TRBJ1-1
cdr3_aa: ATRSGGTANMNTEAF

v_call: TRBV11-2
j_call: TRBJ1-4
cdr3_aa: ASRDRGDEKLF

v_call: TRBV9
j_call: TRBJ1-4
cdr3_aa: ASSVGAAAGTNEKLF

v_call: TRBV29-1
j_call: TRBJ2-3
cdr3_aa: SVDNKGDTQY

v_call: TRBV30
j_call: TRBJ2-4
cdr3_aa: AWSVSTAEWGKNIQY

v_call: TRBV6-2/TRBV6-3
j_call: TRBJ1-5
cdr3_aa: ASSFTGNNHRPQH

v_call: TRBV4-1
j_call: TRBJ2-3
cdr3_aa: ASSIGTSGDSTDTQY

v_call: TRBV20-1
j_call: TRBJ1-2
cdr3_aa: SARTAANYGYT